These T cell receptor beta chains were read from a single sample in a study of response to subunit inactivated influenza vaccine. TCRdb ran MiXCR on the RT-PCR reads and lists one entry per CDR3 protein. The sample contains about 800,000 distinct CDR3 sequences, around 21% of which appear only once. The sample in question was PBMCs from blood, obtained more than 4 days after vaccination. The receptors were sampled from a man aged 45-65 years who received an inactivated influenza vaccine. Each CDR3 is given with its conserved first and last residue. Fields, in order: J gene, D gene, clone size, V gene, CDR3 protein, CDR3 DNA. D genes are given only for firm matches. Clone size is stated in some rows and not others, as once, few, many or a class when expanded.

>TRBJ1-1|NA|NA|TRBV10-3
CAISESMDAYTEAFF
TGTGCCATCAGTGAGTCCATGGACGCCTACACTGAAGCTTTCTTT
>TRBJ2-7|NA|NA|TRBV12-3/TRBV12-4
CASSPGMVAYEQYF
TGTGCCAGCAGTCCAGGGATGGTGGCCTACGAGCAGTACTTC
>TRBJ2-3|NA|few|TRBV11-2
CASTGHGRGTQYF
TGTGCCAGCACCGGACACGGGCGTGGTACGCAGTATTTT
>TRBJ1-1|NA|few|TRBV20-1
CSANDRTEAFF
TGCAGTGCTAACGACAGGACTGAAGCTTTCTTT
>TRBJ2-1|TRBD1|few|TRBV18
CASSLSTGLMNNEQFF
TGTGCCAGCTCACTTTCGACAGGGTTGATGAACAATGAGCAGTTCTTC
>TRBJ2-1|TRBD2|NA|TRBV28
CASRKMTSGSYNEQFF
TGTGCCAGCAGGAAGATGACTAGCGGCTCCTACAATGAGCAGTTCTTC
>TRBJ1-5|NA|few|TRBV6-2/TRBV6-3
CASSYEGYNQPQHF
TGTGCCAGCAGTTACGAGGGGTACAATCAGCCCCAGCATTTT
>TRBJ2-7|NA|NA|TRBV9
CASSEDFGTSIPIYEQYF
TGTGCCAGCAGCGAGGACTTTGGGACATCGATCCCCATCTACGAGCAGTACTTC
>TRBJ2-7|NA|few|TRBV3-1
CASSPYRVSEQYF
TGTGCCAGCAGCCCCTACAGGGTGAGCGAGCAGTACTTC
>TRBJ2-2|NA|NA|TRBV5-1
CASSVGGKTGELFF
TGCGCCAGCAGCGTGGGCGGGAAGACCGGGGAGCTGTTTTTT
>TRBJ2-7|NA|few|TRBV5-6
CASSSDRLEQYF
TGTGCCAGCAGCTCCGACAGGCTCGAGCAGTACTTC
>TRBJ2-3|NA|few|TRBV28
CASKSILQGYNLGDTQYF
TGTGCCAGCAAGTCGATACTACAGGGATATAATCTTGGAGATACGCAGTATTTT
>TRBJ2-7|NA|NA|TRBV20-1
CSARSLRTETTYEQYF
TGCAGTGCTAGATCCTTGAGGACGGAGACGACCTACGAGCAGTACTTC
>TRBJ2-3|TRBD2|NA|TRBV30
CAWGRKRGHTDTQYF
TGTGCCTGGGGACGTAAGCGGGGGCACACAGATACGCAGTATTTT
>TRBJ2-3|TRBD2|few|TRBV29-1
CSVVPPGLASTDTQYF
TGCAGCGTTGTTCCTCCGGGACTAGCCTCCACAGATACGCAGTATTTT